In this sample, the clone carrying this T cell receptor beta chain turned up a few times. A J-beta primer mix and a sample-barcoded 5' primer were used in a second PCR of about 7 to 12 cycles. In TCRdb, the 5' RACE reads were re-called with MiXCR into one record per CDR3 protein. The repertoire holds fewer than 950,000 distinct CDR3 sequences, roughly 40% seen once, with 10% to 15% in the top ten. V lost 5 bases and J lost 1, with 14 bases in between. The germline V gene encodes CDR1 MNHNY and CDR2 SVGAGI (reference sequence). The CDR3 covers 15 residues. This sample is drawn from a study of blood T cells in healthy people across ages.

The specimen was blood. The origin of this receptor is a man between 18 and 35 years old in good health. V is TRBV6-6 and J is TRBJ1-1; no firm D call. This CDR3 reads CASSPTREKNTEAFF. CDR3 coding DNA: TGTGCCAGCAGTCCCACGAGGGAAAAGAACACTGAAGCTTTCTTT.